The 20 T cell receptor beta chains presented below share a single source sample, sequenced in a study of cytomegalovirus exposure and HLA in healthy donors. The data were produced by immunoSEQ multiplex PCR, yet TCRdb's version contains in-frame clones alone and is incomplete. The table shows 60,000 or so clones, with about 90% occurring only once. The sequencing sample was made of PBMCs. The receptors originated from a woman younger than 35 in good health and CMV-seronegative.

This clone appeared a single time. The DNA of the CDR3 is TGTGCCAGCAGAACGGGACAGGGGGGTGGAGAGACCCAGTACTTC. It encodes CASRTGQGGGETQYF. J is TRBJ2-5 and V is TRBV28; 11 bases align to TRBD1. Germline lookup yields CDR1 MDHEN and CDR2 SYDVKM. This CDR3 has 15 amino acids. J was trimmed by 4 bases and V by 6 bases; bases with no gene match: 7.

This chain uses TRBV14 with TRBJ2-3; possible D gene TRBD2, 5 bases. V was shortened by 6 bases and J by 1 base, with 8 bases between the two germline ends. The CDR3 is 13 residues long. Germline values: CDR1 SGHDN, CDR2 FVKESK. Here the CDR3 DNA reads TGTGCCAGCAGTCCCGGGGGCACAGATACGCAGTATTTT. Residues: CASSPGGTDTQYF.

V usage is TRBV6-1 and J usage is TRBJ1-6; 7 bases fit TRBD1. Germline loops: CDR1 MNHNS, CDR2 SASEGT. V trimming: 5 bases; J trimming: 7 bases; junction bases outside the gene matches: 5. The CDR3 covers 14 residues. The CDR3 DNA follows: TGTGCCAGCAGTAACAGGGGCGGAAATTCACCCCTCCACTTT. Translation: CASSNRGGNSPLHF.

This chain joins TRBV7-8 and TRBJ2-7, with 12 positions matching TRBD1. V was pared by 4 bases and J by 3 bases, with 7 bases of the junction left unmatched. The length of the CDR3 is 16 residues. Germline V gene sequence: CDR1 SGHVS, CDR2 FQNEAQ. The CDR3 sequence is CASSSPGTGGNYEQYF. CDR3 bases: TGTGCCAGCAGCTCCCCCGGGACAGGGGGCAACTACGAGCAGTACTTC.

The chain employs TRBV6-1 and TRBJ1-1, with TRBD1 identical over 7 bases. Germline V gene sequence: CDR1 MNHNS, CDR2 SASEGT. Trimming removed 4 bases from V and 0 bases from J; junction bases left unmatched: 2. The CDR3 sequence is 14 residues long. The CDR3 nucleotides are TGTGCCAGCAGTGTACAGGGGATGAACACTGAAGCTTTCTTT. This codes for CASSVQGMNTEAFF.

The V call is TRBV19, the J call TRBJ2-7; TRBD1 is a possible D gene (6 bases). Deletions cut 5 bases from V and 3 bases from J, with 20 bases between. This CDR3 has 16 residues. CDR1 and CDR2 from the germline V gene are LNHDA and SQIVND (reference sequence). Here the CDR3 DNA reads TGTGCCAGTAGTCAAATGCTGCGGACAGAACACTACGAGCAGTACTTC. Its protein is CASSQMLRTEHYEQYF.

This rearrangement joins TRBV11-3 to TRBJ1-1; 7 nucleotides match TRBD1. V lost 1 base and J lost 6; bases outside the gene matches: 5. The CDR3 is 14 amino acids. Germline V gives CDR1 SGHNT, CDR2 YENEEA. CDR3 region: CASSLVWQGAEAFF. DNA of the CDR3: TGTGCCAGCAGCTTAGTTTGGCAGGGGGCTGAAGCTTTCTTT.

The rearrangement joins TRBV10-1 to TRBJ2-3; a possible D gene is TRBD2 (5 bases). Germline-derived CDR1 and CDR2 are WNHNN and SYGVQD (reference sequence). The CDR3 spans 15 residues. V lost 2 bases, J lost 1 base, and 10 bases lay in between. The CDR3 DNA follows: TGCGCCAGCAGTGAGCAGCGGCGCCGCACAGATACGCAGTATTTT. Its translation is CASSEQRRRTDTQYF.

The V call is TRBV28, the J call TRBJ2-4; TRBD1 matches 8 bases. The germline CDR1 and CDR2 sequences are MDHEN and SYDVKM. V trimming: 6 bases; J trimming: 3 bases; junction bases outside the gene matches: 4. This CDR3 contains 14 residues. DNA for the CDR3: TGTGCCAGCAGCTATGACAGGGGCAAAAACATTCAGTACTTC. Its translation: CASSYDRGKNIQYF. Full variable domain (missing parts from reference TRBV28 and TRBJ2-4): DVKVTQSSRYLVKRTGEKVFLECVQDMDHENMFWYRQDPGLGLRLIYFSYDVKMKEKGDIPEGYSVSREKKERFSLILESASTNQTSMYLCASSYDRGKNIQYFGAGTRLSVL.

The chain uses TRBV4-1 and TRBJ2-7, with D possibly matching TRBD1 (5 bases). Trimming shortened V by 0 bases and J by 3 bases, and 12 bases separated the two germline ends. This CDR3 spans 15 amino acids. Germline lookup yields CDR1 MGHRA and CDR2 YSYEKL. CDR3 sequence (DNA): TGCGCCAGCAGCCAAGATCAAGCAGGGAACTACGAGCAGTACTTC. Translation gives CASSQDQAGNYEQYF.

This clone has more than one count but fewer than ten. This rearrangement joins TRBV28 to TRBJ1-5, with D tentatively TRBD1 (5 bases). Germline V gene data show CDR1 as MDHEN and CDR2 as SYDVKM. Trimming left V 7 bases short and J 9 bases short, with 13 bases between. The CDR3 spans 12 residues. The CDR3, as DNA: TGTGCCAGCACTACATTAAGGGGGCCCCAGCATTTT. Encoded protein: CASTTLRGPQHF.

This chain joins TRBV7-9 and TRBJ2-1; 13 bases agree with TRBD2. This CDR3 has 15 amino acids. V lost 4 bases to trimming and J lost 5 bases; unmatched junction nucleotides: 2. Germline-derived CDR1 and CDR2 are SEHNR and FQNEAQ (reference sequence). The CDR3 DNA reads as TGTGCCAGCAGCTGGACTAGCGGGGGCCACAATGAGCAGTTCTTC. Translation: CASSWTSGGHNEQFF.

The J gene is TRBJ2-7, the V gene TRBV5-1, with 10 bases lining up with TRBD1. The germline CDR1 and CDR2 sequences are SGHRS and YFSETQ. The CDR3 runs 16 residues. The trim removed 1 base at V and 4 bases at J, leaving 8 bases unmatched. The CDR3 bases are TGCGCCAGCAGCTTGTCCCTACCGGGACAGGGGTACGAGCAGTACTTC. This sequence encodes CASSLSLPGQGYEQYF.

The genes are TRBV6-5 and TRBJ1-2; 10 positions match TRBD1. Looked up from germline, CDR1 is MNHEY and CDR2 is SVGAGI. Trimming cost V 6 bases and J 8 bases; bases outside gene matches: 9. There are 14 residues in the CDR3. CDR3 region: CASRYDRGRGGYTF. The CDR3 nucleotides are TGTGCCAGCAGATACGACAGGGGGCGCGGAGGCTACACCTTC.

The DNA for the CDR3 is TGTGCCACCTCACTTGGGGCTACCGACGAGCAGTACTTC. Translation gives CATSLGATDEQYF. The rearrangement joins TRBV28 to TRBJ2-7, with a tentative D call TRBD1 (5 bases). Trimming left V 10 bases short and J 5 bases short, with 18 bases between. Germline CDR1 and CDR2: MDHEN and SYDVKM. The CDR3 has 13 residues.

The chain uses TRBV15 and TRBJ2-7, with TRBD2 identical over 10 bases. V lost 5 bases and J lost 5; bases outside the gene matches: 6. The CDR3 runs to 14 residues. Germline V gene sequence: CDR1 LNHNV, CDR2 YYDKDF (reference sequence). This CDR3 reads CATSGAGGPDEQYF. The CDR3 region has the DNA TGTGCCACCAGCGGAGCGGGAGGGCCCGACGAGCAGTACTTC.

The rearrangement links TRBV7-9 to TRBJ1-1, with 9 bases identical to TRBD1. Germline V CDR1 and CDR2: SEHNR, FQNEAQ (reference sequence). The CDR3 totals 16 residues. V was pared by 4 bases and J by 4 bases, with 10 bases of the junction left unmatched. The chain's CDR3 is CASSSAGQGRFTEAFF. In DNA, the CDR3 is TGTGCCAGCAGCTCAGCGGGACAGGGCCGGTTCACTGAAGCTTTCTTT.

The V and J genes are TRBV27 and TRBJ2-5; weak D call: TRBD1 (6 bases). Germline V CDR1 and CDR2: MNHEY, SMNVEV (reference sequence). Trimming took 3 bases from V and 4 from J, leaving 12 bases between them. The CDR3 is 14 residues long. The CDR3 loop is CASSLVRGGETQYF. CDR3 sequence (DNA): TGTGCCAGCAGTTTGGTCAGGGGCGGAGAGACCCAGTACTTC.

The gene calls are TRBV10-3 and TRBJ1-3; perhaps TRBD1 as D (5 bases). CDR1 and CDR2 from the germline V gene are ENHRY and SYGVKD. CDR3 size: 14 residues. V was clipped by 4 bases and J by 0 bases, with 7 bases between them. CDR3 amino acids: CAISGQYSGNTIYF. DNA of the CDR3: TGTGCCATCAGTGGACAGTACTCTGGAAACACCATATATTTT.

This clone was picked up a small number of times. This chain links TRBV19 with TRBJ2-7; 8 nucleotides match TRBD2. V lost 2 bases to trimming and J lost 2 bases; unmatched junction nucleotides: 5. The germline V gene encodes CDR1 LNHDA and CDR2 SQIVND (reference sequence). CDR3 length: 15 residues. CDR3 coding DNA: TGTGCCAGTAGTATACAGCGGGAGTCCACCTACGAGCAGTACTTC. The encoded protein is CASSIQRESTYEQYF.